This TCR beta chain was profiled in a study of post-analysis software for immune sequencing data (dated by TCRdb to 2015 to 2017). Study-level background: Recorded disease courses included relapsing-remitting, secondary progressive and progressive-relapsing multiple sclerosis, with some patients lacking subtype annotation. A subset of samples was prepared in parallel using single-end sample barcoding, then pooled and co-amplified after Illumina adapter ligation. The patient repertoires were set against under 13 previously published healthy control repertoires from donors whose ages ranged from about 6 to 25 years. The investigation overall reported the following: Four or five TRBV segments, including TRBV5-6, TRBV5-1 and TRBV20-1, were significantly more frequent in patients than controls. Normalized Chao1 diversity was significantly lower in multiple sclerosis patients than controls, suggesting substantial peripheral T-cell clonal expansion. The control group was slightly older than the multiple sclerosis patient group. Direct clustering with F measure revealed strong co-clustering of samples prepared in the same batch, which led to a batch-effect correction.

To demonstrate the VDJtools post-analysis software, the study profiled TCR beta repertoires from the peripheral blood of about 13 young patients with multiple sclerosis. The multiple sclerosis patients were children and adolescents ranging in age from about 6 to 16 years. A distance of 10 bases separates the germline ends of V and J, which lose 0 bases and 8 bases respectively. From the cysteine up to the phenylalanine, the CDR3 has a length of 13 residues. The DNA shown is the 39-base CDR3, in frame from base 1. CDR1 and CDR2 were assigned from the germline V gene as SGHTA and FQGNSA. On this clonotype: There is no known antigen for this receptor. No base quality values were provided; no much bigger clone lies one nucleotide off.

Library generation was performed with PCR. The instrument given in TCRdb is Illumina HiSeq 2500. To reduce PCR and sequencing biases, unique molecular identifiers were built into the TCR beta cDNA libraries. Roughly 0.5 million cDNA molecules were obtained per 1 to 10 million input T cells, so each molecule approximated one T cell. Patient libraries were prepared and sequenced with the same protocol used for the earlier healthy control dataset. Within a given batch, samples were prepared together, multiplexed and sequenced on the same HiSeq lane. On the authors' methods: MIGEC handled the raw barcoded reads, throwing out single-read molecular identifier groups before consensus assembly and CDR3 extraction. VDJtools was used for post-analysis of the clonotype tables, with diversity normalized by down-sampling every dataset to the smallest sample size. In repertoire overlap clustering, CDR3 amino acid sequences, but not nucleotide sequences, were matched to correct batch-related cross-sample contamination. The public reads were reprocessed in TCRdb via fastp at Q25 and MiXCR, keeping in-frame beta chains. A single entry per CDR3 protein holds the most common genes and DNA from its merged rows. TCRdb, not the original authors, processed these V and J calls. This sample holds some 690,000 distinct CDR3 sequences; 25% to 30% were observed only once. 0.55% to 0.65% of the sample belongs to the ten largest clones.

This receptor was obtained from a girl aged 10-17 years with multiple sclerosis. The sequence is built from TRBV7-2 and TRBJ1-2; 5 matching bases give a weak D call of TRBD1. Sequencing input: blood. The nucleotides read TGTGCCAGCAGCTTAGCCGAGACAGCCGGCTACACCTTC. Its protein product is CASSLAETAGYTF.